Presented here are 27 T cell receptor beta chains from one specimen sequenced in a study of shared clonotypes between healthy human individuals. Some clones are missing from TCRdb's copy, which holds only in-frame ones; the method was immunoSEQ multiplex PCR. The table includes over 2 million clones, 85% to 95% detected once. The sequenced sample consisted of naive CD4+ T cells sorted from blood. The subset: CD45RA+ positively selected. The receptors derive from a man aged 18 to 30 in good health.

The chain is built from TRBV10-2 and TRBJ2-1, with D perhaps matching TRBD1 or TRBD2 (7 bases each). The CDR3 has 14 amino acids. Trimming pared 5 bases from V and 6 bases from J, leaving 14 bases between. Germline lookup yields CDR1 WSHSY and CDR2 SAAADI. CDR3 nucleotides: TGCGCCAGCAGTTGGACTAGGGGGCCCAATGAGCAGTTCTTC. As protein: CASSWTRGPNEQFF.

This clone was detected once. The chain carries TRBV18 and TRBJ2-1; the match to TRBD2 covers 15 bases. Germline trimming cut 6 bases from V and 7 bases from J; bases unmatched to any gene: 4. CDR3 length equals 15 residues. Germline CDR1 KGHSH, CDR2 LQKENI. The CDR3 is CASSLGLAGGNEQFF. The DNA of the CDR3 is TGTGCCAGCTCCCTCGGACTAGCGGGGGGGAATGAGCAGTTCTTC.

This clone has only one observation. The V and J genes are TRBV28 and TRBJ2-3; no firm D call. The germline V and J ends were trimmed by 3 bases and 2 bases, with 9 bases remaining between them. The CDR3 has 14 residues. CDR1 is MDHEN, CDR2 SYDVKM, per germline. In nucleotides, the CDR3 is TGTGCCAGCAGTTTGGTGGGATTCACAGATACGCAGTATTTT. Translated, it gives CASSLVGFTDTQYF.

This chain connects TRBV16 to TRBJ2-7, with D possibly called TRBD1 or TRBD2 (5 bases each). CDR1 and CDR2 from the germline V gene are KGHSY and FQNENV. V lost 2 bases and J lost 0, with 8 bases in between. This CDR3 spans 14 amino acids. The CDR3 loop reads CASSQLGTSYEQYF. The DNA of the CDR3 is TGTGCCAGCAGCCAACTCGGGACCTCCTACGAGCAGTACTTC.

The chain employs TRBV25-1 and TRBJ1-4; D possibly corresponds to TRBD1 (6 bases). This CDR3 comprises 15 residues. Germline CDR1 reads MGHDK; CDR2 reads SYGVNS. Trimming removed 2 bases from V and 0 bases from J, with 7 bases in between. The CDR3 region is CASSETGPTNEKLFF. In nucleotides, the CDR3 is TGTGCCAGCAGTGAAACAGGGCCAACTAATGAAAAACTGTTTTTT.

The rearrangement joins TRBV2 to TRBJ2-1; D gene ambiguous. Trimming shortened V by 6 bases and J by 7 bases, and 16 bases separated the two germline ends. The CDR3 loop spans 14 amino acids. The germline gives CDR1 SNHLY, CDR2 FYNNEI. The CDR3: CASRKLQGYNEQFF. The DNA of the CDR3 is TGTGCCAGCAGAAAACTACAAGGCTATAATGAGCAGTTCTTC.

CDR3 nucleotides: TGTGCCAGCAGCTTCCATGGACTAGCGAAGGACAATGAGCAGTTCTTC. Translation: CASSFHGLAKDNEQFF. V is TRBV5-8 and J is TRBJ2-1, with TRBD2 matching over 9 bases. V trimming: 2 bases; J trimming: 5 bases; junction bases outside the gene matches: 8. Germline CDR1 SGHTS, CDR2 YDEGEE. The length of the CDR3 is 16 residues.

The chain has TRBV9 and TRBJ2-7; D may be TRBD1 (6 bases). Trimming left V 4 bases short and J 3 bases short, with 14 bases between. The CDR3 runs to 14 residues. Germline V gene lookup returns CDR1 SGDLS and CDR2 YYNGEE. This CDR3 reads CASSPSGGFYEQYF. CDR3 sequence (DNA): TGTGCCAGCAGCCCTAGTGGGGGCTTCTACGAGCAGTACTTC.

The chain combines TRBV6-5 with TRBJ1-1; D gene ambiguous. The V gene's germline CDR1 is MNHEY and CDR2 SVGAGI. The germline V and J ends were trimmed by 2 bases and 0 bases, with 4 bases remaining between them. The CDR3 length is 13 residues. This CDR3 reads CASSYQLNTEAFF. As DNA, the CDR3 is TGTGCCAGCAGTTACCAGTTGAACACTGAAGCTTTCTTT.

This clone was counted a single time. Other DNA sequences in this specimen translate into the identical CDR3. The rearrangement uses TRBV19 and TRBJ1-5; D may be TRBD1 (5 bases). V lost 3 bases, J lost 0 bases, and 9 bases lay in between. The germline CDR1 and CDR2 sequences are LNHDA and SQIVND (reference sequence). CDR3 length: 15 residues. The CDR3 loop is CASSILGDSNQPQHF. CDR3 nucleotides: TGTGCCAGTAGTATCTTAGGGGATAGCAATCAGCCCCAGCATTTT.

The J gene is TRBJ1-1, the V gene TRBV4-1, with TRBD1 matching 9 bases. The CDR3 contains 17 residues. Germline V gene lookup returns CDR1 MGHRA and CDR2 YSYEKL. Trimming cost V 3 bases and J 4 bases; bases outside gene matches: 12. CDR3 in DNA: TGCGCCAGCAGCCAGTCCCAGACAGGGGGATTTCGCACTGAAGCTTTCTTT. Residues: CASSQSQTGGFRTEAFF.

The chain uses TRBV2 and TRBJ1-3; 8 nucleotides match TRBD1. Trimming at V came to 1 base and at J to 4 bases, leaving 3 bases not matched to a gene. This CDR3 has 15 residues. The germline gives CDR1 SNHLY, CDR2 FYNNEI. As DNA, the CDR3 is TGTGCCAGCAGTGAAGTCAGGGGGCAAGGAAACACCATATATTTT. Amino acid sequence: CASSEVRGQGNTIYF.

CDR3 residues: CASSQGAQKNNEQFF. DNA of the CDR3: TGCGCCAGCAGCCAAGGGGCCCAGAAAAACAATGAGCAGTTCTTC. The V call is TRBV4-3, the J call TRBJ2-1; D is unclear. Per the germline V gene, CDR1 is LGHNA and CDR2 is YSLEER. Trimming left V 1 base short and J 5 bases short, with 12 bases between. CDR3 length: 15 residues.

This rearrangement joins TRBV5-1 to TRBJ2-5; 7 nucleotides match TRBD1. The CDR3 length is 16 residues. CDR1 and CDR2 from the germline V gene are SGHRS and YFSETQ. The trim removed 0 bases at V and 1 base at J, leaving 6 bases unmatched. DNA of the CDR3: TGCGCCAGCAGCTTGGATGGGACAGTGCCCCAAGAGACCCAGTACTTC. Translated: CASSLDGTVPQETQYF. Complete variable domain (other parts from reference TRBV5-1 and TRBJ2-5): KAGVTQTPRYLIKTRGQQVTLSCSPISGHRSVSWYQQTPGQGLQFLFEYFSETQRNKGNFPGRFSGRQFSNSRSEMNVSTLELGDSALYLCASSLDGTVPQETQYFGPGTRLLVL.

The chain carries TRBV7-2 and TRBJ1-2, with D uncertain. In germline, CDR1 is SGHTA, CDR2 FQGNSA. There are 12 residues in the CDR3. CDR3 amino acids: CAQDPGNYGYTF. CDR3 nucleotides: TGTGCTCAAGACCCGGGGAACTATGGCTACACCTTC.

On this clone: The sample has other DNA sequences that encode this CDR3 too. The CDR3 region is CASSSGRSSYEQYF. The CDR3 region has the DNA TGTGCCAGCAGTTCGGGACGGTCGTCCTACGAGCAGTACTTC. This chain joins TRBV9 and TRBJ2-7; either TRBD1 or TRBD2 may fit D (5 bases each). This CDR3 comprises 14 residues. Germline values: CDR1 SGDLS, CDR2 YYNGEE. The V end lost 5 bases, the J end lost 1 base, and 13 bases lay between the germline ends. The full variable domain, its missing parts supplied by reference TRBV9 and TRBJ2-7, is DSGVTQTPKHLITATGQRVTLRCSPRSGDLSVYWYQQSLDQGLQFLIQYYNGEERAKGNILERFSAQQFPDLHSELNLSSLELGDSALYFCASSSGRSSYEQYFGPGTRLTVT.

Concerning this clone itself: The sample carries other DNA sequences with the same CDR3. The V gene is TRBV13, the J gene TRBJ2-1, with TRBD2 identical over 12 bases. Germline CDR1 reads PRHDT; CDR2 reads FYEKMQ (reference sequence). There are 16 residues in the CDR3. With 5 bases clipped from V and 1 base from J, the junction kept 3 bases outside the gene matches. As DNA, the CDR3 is TGTGCCAGCAGCCTAACTAGCGGGGGGTCCTACAATGAGCAGTTCTTC. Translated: CASSLTSGGSYNEQFF.

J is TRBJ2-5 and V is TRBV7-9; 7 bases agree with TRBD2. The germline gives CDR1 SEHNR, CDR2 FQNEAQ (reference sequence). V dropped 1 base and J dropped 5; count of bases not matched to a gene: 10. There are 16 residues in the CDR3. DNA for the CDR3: TGTGCCAGCAGCTTAGGGATCGGCGGGAGTGGGGAGACCCAGTACTTC. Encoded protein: CASSLGIGGSGETQYF.

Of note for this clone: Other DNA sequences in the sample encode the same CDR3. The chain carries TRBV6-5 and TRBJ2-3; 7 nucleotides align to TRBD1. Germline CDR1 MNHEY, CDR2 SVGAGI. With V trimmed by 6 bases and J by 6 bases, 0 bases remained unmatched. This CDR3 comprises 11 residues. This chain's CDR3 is CASSRGDTQYF. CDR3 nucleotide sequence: TGTGCCAGCAGCAGGGGGGATACGCAGTATTTT.

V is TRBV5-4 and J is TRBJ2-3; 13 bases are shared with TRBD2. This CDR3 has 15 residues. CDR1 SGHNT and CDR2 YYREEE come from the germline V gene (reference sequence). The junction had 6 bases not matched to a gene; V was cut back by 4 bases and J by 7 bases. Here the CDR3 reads CASSVRTSGGNTQYF. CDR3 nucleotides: TGTGCCAGCAGCGTCCGGACTAGCGGGGGAAATACGCAGTATTTT.

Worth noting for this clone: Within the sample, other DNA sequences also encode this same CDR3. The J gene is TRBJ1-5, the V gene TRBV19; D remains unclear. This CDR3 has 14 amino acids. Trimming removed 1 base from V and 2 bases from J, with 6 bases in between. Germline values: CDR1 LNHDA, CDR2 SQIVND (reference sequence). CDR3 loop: CASSIGSGNQPQHF. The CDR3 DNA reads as TGTGCCAGTAGTATAGGGTCGGGCAATCAGCCCCAGCATTTT.

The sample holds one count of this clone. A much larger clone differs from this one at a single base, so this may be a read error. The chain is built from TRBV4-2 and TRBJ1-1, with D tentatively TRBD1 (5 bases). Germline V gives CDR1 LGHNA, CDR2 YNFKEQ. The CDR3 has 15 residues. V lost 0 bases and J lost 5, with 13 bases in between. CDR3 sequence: CASSQDRGFVTEAFF. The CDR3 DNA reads TGTGCCAGCAGCCAAGATCGGGGCTTTGTGACTGAAGCTTTCTTT.

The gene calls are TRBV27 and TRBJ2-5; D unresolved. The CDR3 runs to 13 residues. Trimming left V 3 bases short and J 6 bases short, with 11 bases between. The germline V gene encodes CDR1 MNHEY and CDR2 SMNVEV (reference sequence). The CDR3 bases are TGTGCCAGCAGTTTGGGCAGACTCAAGACCCAGTACTTC. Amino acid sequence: CASSLGRLKTQYF.

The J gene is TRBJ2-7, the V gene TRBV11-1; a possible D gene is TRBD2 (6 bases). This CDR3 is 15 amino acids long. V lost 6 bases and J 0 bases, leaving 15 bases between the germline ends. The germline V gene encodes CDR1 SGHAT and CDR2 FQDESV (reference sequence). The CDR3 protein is CASRARDGSSYEQYF. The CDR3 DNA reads TGTGCCAGCAGAGCTCGAGACGGGAGCTCCTACGAGCAGTACTTC.

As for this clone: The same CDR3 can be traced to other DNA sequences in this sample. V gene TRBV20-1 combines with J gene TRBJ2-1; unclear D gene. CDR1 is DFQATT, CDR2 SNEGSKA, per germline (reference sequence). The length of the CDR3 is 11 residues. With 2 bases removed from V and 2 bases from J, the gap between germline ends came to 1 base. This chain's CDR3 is CSARPYNEQFF. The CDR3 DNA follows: TGCAGTGCTAGACCCTACAATGAGCAGTTCTTC.

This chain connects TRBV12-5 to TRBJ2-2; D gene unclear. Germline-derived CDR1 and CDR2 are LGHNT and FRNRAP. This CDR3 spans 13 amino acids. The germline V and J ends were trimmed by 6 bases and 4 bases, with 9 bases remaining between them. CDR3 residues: CASGGFGTGELFF. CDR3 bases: TGTGCTAGTGGCGGGTTCGGCACCGGGGAGCTGTTTTTT.

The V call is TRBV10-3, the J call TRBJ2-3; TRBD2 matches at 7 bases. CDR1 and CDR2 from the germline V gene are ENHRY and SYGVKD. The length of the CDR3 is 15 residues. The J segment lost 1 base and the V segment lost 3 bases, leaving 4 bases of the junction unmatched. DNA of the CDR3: TGTGCCATCAGTGATGGGGCGGGAGGCACAGATACGCAGTATTTT. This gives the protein CAISDGAGGTDTQYF.